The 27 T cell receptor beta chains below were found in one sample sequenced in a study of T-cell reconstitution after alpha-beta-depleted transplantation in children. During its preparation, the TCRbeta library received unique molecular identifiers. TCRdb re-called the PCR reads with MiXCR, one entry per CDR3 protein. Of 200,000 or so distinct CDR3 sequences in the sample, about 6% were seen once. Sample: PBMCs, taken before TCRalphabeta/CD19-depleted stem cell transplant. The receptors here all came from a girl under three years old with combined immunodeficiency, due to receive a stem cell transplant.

Here the CDR3 DNA reads TGCGCCAGCAGCCCCGGACTAGCGGGACCAACGAACGATGAGCAGTTCTTC. It yields the protein CASSPGLAGPTNDEQFF. This chain uses TRBV5-1 with TRBJ2-1, with 12 bases that match TRBD2. The V gene's germline CDR1 is SGHRS and CDR2 YFSETQ. The CDR3 is 17 amino acids. V dropped 4 bases and J dropped 8; count of bases not matched to a gene: 13. The entire variable domain, with the rest obtained from reference TRBV5-1 and TRBJ2-1, is as follows: KAGVTQTPRYLIKTRGQQVTLSCSPISGHRSVSWYQQTPGQGLQFLFEYFSETQRNKGNFPGRFSGRQFSNSRSEMNVSTLELGDSALYLCASSPGLAGPTNDEQFFGPGTRLTVL.

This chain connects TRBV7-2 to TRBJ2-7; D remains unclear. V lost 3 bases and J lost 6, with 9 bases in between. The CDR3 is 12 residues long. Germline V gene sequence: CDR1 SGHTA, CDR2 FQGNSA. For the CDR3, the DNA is TGTGCCAGCAGCTTCGTAGTAGGCGAGCAGTACTTC. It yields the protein CASSFVVGEQYF.

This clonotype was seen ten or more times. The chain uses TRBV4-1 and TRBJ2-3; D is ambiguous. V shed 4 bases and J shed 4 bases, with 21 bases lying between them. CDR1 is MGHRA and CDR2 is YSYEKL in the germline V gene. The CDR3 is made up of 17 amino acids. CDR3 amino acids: CASSRISSGSLSDTQYF. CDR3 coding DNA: TGCGCCAGCAGCCGCATTTCCTCCGGCTCCCTCTCAGATACGCAGTATTTT.

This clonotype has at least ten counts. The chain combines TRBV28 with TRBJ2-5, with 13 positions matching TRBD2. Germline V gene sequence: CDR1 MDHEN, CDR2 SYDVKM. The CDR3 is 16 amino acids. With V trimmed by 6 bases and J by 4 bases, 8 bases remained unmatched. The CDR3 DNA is TGTGCCAGCAGAACCGGACTAGCGGGAGAACCAGAGACCCAGTACTTC. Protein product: CASRTGLAGEPETQYF.

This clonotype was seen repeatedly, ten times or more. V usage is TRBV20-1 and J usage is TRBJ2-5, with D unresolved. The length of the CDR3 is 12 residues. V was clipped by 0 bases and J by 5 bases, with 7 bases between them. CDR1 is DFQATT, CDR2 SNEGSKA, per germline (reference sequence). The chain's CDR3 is CSAREGRETQYF. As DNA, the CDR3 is TGCAGTGCTAGAGAGGGTCGGGAGACCCAGTACTTC.

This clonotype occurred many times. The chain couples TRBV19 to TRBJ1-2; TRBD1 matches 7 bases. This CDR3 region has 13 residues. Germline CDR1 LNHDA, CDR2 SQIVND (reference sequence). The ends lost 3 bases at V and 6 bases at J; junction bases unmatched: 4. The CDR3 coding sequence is TGTGCCAGTAGTATGGAACAGGGGAATGGCTACACCTTC. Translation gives CASSMEQGNGYTF.

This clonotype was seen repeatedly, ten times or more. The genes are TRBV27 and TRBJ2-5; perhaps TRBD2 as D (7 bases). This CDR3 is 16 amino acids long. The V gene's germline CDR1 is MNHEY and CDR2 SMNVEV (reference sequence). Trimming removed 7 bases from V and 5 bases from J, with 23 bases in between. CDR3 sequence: CASKLGGAGGIETQYF. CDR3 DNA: TGTGCCAGCAAATTGGGGGGGGCAGGAGGTATCGAGACCCAGTACTTC.

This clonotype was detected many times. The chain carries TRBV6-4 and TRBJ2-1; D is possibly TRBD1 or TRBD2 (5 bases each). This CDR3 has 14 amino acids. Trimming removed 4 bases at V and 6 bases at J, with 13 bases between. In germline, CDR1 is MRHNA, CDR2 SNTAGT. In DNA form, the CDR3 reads TGTGCCAGCAGTGTGGGACCTCTTAGCAATGAGCAGTTCTTC. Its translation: CASSVGPLSNEQFF.

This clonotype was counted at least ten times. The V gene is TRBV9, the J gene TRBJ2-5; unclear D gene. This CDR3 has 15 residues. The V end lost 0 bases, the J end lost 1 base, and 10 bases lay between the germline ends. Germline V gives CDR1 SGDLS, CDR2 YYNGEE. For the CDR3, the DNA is TGTGCCAGCAGCGTAGTAGGCGGCCCCCAAGAGACCCAGTACTTC. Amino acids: CASSVVGGPQETQYF.

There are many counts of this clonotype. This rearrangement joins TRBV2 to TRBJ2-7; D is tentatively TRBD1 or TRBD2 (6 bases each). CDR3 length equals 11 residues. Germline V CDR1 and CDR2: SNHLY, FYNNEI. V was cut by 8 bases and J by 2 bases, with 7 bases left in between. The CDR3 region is CASRGPYEQYF. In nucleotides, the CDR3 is TGTGCCAGCCGGGGGCCCTACGAGCAGTACTTC.

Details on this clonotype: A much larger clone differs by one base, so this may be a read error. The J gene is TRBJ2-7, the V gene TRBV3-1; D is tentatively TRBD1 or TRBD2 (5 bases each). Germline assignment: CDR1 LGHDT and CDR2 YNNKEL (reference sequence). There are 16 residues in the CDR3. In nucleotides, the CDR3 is TGTGCCAGGAGCCAAGATTTGATAGGGGACCCCTACGAGCAGTACTTC. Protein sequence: CARSQDLIGDPYEQYF.

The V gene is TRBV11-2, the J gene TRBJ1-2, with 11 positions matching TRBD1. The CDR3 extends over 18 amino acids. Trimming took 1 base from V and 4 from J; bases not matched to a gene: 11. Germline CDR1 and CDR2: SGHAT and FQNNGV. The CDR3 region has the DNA TGTGCCAGCAGCTTAGTCCCGGGACAGGGGGTCCCTGCCTATGGCTACACCTTC. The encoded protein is CASSLVPGQGVPAYGYTF.

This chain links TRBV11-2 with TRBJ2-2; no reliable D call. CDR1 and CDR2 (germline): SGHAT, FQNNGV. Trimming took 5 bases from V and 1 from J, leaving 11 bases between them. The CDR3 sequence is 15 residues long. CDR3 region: CASSPLYWNTGELFF. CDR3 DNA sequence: TGTGCCAGCAGCCCCCTTTACTGGAACACCGGGGAGCTGTTTTTT. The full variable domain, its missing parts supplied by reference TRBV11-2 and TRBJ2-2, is EAGVAQSPRYKIIEKRQSVAFWCNPISGHATLYWYQQILGQGPKLLIQFQNNGVVDDSQLPKDRFSAERLKGVDSTLKIQPAKLEDSAVYLCASSPLYWNTGELFFGEGSRLTVL.

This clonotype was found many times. Here the CDR3 DNA reads TGCAGCGCCAGGGGGCGAAACGGGGAGCTGTTTTTT. As protein: CSARGRNGELFF. This chain links TRBV29-1 with TRBJ2-2, with 8 positions matching TRBD1. With V trimmed by 7 bases and J by 7 bases, 5 bases remained unmatched. CDR3 length equals 12 residues. Germline CDR1 SQVTM, CDR2 ANQGSEA.

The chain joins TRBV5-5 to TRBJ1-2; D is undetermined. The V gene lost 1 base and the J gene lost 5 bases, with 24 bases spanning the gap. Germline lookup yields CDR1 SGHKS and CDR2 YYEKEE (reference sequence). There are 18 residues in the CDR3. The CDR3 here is CASSLIAPNRQASYGYTF. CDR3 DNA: TGTGCCAGCAGCTTGATTGCTCCTAATCGGCAGGCAAGTTATGGCTACACCTTC. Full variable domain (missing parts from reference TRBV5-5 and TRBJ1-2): DAGVTQSPTHLIKTRGQQVTLRCSPISGHKSVSWYQQVLGQGPQFIFQYYEKEERGRGNFPDRFSARQFPNYSSELNVNALLLGDSALYLCASSLIAPNRQASYGYTFGSGTRLTVV.

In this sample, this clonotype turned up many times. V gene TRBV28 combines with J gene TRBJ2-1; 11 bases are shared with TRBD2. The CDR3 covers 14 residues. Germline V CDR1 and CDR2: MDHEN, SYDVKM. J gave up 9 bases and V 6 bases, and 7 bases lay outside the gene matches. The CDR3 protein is CASRLSGRGIEQFF. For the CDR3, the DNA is TGTGCCAGCAGACTTAGCGGGAGGGGTATTGAGCAGTTCTTC.

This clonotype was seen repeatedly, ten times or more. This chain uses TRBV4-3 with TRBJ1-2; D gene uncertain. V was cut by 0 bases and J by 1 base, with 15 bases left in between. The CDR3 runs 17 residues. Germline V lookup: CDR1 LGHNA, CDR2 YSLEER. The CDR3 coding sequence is TGCGCCAGCAGCCAAGATTTAAGAAGCCCTATTAACTATGGCTACACCTTC. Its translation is CASSQDLRSPINYGYTF.

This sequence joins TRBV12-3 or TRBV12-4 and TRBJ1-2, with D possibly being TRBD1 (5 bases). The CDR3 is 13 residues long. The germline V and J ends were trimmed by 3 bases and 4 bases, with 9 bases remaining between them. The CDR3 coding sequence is TGTGCCAGCAGTTTGGGACCCTCCTATGGCTACACCTTC. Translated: CASSLGPSYGYTF.

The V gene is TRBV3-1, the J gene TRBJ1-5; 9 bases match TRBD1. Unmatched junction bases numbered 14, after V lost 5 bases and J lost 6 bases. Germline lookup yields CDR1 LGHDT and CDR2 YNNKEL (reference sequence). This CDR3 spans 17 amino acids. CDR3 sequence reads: CASSYPEPGQGFQPQHF. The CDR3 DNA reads TGTGCCAGCAGCTATCCCGAACCCGGACAGGGGTTTCAGCCCCAGCATTTT.

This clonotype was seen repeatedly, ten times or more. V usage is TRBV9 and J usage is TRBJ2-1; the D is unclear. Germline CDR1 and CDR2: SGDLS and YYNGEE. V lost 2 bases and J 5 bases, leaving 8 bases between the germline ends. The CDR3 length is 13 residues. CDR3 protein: CASSVGRHNEQFF. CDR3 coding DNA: TGTGCCAGCAGCGTGGGCCGTCACAATGAGCAGTTCTTC.

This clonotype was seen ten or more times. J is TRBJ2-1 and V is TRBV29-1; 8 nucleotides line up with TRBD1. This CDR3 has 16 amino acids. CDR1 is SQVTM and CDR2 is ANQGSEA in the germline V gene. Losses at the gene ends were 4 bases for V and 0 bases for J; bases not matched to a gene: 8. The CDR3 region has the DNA TGCAGCGTTGCGGGACAGGATCAGGGCTCCTACAATGAGCAGTTCTTC. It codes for CSVAGQDQGSYNEQFF.

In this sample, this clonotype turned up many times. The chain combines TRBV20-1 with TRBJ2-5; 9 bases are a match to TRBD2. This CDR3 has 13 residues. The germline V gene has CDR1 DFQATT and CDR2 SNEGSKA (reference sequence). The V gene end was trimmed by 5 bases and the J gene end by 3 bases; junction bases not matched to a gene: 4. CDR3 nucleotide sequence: TGCAGTGCTCGGCCTAGCGGGAAAGAGACCCAGTACTTC. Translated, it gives CSARPSGKETQYF.

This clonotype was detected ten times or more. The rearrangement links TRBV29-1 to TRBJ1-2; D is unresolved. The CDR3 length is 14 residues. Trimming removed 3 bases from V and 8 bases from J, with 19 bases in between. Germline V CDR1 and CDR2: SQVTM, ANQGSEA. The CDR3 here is CSVDLVRWDLGYTF. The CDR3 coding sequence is TGCAGCGTTGATCTGGTGAGGTGGGATTTGGGCTACACCTTC.

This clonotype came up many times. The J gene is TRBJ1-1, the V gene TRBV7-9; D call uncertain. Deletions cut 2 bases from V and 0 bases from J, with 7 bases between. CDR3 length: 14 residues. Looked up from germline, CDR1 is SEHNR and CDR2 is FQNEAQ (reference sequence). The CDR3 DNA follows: TGTGCCAGCAGCTTAATTGCGTTGAACACTGAAGCTTTCTTT. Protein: CASSLIALNTEAFF.

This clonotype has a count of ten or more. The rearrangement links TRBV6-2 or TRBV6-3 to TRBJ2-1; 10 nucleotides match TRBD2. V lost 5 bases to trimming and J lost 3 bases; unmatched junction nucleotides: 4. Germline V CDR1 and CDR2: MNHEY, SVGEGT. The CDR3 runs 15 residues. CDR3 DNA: TGTGCCAGCAGTCCTAGCGGGAGCGGCTACAATGAGCAGTTCTTC. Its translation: CASSPSGSGYNEQFF.

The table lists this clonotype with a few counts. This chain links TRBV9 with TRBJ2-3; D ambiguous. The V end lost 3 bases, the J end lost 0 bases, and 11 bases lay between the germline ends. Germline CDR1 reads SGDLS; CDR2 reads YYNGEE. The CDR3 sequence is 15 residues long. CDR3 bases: TGTGCCAGCAGCGGCTCGGGTCTTAGCACAGATACGCAGTATTTT. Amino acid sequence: CASSGSGLSTDTQYF.

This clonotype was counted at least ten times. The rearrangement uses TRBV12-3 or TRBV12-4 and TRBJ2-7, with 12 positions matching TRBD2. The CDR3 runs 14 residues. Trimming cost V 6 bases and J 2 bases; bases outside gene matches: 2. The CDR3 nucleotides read TGTGCCAGCAGACTAGCGGGAGGAGCCTACGAGCAGTACTTC. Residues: CASRLAGGAYEQYF.